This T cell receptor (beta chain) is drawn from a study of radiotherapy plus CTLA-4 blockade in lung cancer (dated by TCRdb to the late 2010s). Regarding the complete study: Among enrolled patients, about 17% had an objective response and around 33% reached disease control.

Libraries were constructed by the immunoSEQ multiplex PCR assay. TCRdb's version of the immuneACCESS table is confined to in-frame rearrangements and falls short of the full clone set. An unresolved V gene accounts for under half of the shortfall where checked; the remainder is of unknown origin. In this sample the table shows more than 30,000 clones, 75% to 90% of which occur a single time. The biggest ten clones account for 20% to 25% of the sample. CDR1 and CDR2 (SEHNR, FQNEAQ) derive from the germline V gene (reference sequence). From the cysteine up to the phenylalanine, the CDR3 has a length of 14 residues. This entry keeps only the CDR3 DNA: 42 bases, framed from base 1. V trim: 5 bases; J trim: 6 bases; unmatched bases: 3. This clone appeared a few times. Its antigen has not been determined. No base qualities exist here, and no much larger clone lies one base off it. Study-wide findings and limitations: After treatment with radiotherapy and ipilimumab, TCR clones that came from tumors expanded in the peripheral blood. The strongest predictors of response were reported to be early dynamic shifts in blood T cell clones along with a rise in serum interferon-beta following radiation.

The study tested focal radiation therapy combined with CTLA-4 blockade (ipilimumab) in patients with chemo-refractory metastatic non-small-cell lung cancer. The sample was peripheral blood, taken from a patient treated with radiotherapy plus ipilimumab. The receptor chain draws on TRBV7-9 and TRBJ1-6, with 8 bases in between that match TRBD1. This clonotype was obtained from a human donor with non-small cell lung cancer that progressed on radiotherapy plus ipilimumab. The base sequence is TGTGCCAGCAGCCGGACAGGGAGTAATTCACCCCTCCACTTT. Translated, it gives CASSRTGSNSPLHF.